These 11 T cell receptor beta chains originate from one sample sequenced in a study of cytomegalovirus exposure and HLA in healthy donors. The PCR was carried out with 60 Vbeta primers and 13 Jbeta primers. Assay: immunoSEQ multiplex PCR; the TCRdb copy retains only in-frame clones and omits some. This sample has about 65,000 clones, with roughly 80% found just once. What was sequenced was PBMCs. The source is a girl aged 5-17 years in good health and CMV-seropositive.

The chain employs TRBV28 and TRBJ1-5, with D hard to call. The germline gives CDR1 MDHEN, CDR2 SYDVKM. V was cut by 4 bases and J by 7 bases, with 14 bases left in between. The CDR3 covers 14 residues. The DNA of the CDR3 is TGTGCCAGCAGTTCCTCCTTGCGCGGCCAGCCCCAGCATTTT. It encodes CASSSSLRGQPQHF.

V is TRBV28 and J is TRBJ2-3; 10 nucleotides align to TRBD1. This CDR3 comprises 15 residues. Germline V gives CDR1 MDHEN, CDR2 SYDVKM. Trimming removed 4 bases from V and 1 base from J; junction bases left unmatched: 2. This CDR3 is CASSSGTGGTDTQYF. CDR3 nucleotides: TGTGCCAGCAGTTCAGGGACAGGGGGCACAGATACGCAGTATTTT. The whole variable domain, remainder taken from reference TRBV28 and TRBJ2-3, is DVKVTQSSRYLVKRTGEKVFLECVQDMDHENMFWYRQDPGLGLRLIYFSYDVKMKEKGDIPEGYSVSREKKERFSLILESASTNQTSMYLCASSSGTGGTDTQYFGPGTRLTVL.

The chain links TRBV11-3 to TRBJ2-5; 7 nucleotides align to TRBD1. This CDR3 is built from 11 residues. With V trimmed by 7 bases and J by 13 bases, 9 bases remained unmatched. Germline CDR1 reads SGHNT; CDR2 reads YENEEA. The CDR3 sequence is CASTLRGPRYF. CDR3 bases: TGTGCCAGCACCCTGAGGGGGCCAAGGTACTTC.

The V call is TRBV6-1, the J call TRBJ1-1; D gene unclear. Between the trimmed V and J ends, which lost 6 bases and 1 base, there was a span of 3 bases. The CDR3 has 11 residues. Germline V gene data show CDR1 as MNHNS and CDR2 as SASEGT. The CDR3 here is CASRQNTEAFF. The CDR3 region has the DNA TGTGCCAGCAGACAGAACACTGAAGCTTTCTTT.

The chain employs TRBV4-1 and TRBJ2-1, with D perhaps matching TRBD2 (5 bases). CDR1 is MGHRA and CDR2 is YSYEKL in the germline V gene. The CDR3 is 15 amino acids. The V end lost 1 base, the J end lost 4 bases, and 11 bases lay between the germline ends. CDR3 region: CASSQGGSDYNEQFF. The CDR3 nucleotides are TGCGCCAGCAGCCAAGGAGGGTCGGATTACAATGAGCAGTTCTTC.

This clone was recorded a few times. This chain connects TRBV19 to TRBJ2-3; 7 nucleotides line up with TRBD1. CDR3 length equals 13 residues. CDR1 LNHDA and CDR2 SQIVND come from the germline V gene (reference sequence). J gave up 5 bases and V 6 bases, and 5 bases lay outside the gene matches. The CDR3 region is CASRGTVVDTQYF. The CDR3 DNA reads as TGTGCCAGTAGAGGGACAGTCGTAGATACGCAGTATTTT.

Worth noting for this clone: Other DNA sequences in this specimen translate into the identical CDR3. The chain combines TRBV30 with TRBJ1-5, with 7 bases lining up with TRBD1. Germline CDR1 and CDR2: GTSNPN and SVGIG (reference sequence). The V gene end was trimmed by 4 bases and the J gene end by 2 bases; junction bases not matched to a gene: 11. This CDR3 is 16 amino acids long. Written as DNA, the CDR3 is TGTGCCTGGAATTCGGGGCAGGGGGTGGGCAATCAGCCCCAGCATTTT. This translates into CAWNSGQGVGNQPQHF.

The J gene is TRBJ1-1, the V gene TRBV30; no reliable D call. V lost 2 bases to trimming and J lost 1 base, with 8 bases between them. The CDR3 contains 13 residues. Germline CDR1 GTSNPN, CDR2 SVGIG (reference sequence). CDR3 residues: CAWSTAANTEAFF. The CDR3 DNA follows: TGTGCCTGGAGTACGGCGGCGAACACTGAAGCTTTCTTT.

The chain has TRBV10-3 and TRBJ1-1, with 12 bases lining up with TRBD1. The CDR3 has 15 residues. The junction had 5 bases not matched to a gene; V was cut back by 5 bases and J by 4 bases. Looked up from germline, CDR1 is ENHRY and CDR2 is SYGVKD. The CDR3 reads CAISSGTGGGTEAFF. The CDR3 DNA reads TGTGCCATCAGTTCGGGGACAGGGGGCGGCACTGAAGCTTTCTTT.

This chain uses TRBV7-9 with TRBJ2-7; 7 bases map to TRBD1. Germline assignment: CDR1 SEHNR and CDR2 FQNEAQ (reference sequence). V was clipped by 4 bases and J by 3 bases; unmatched bases: 6. The CDR3 extends over 14 amino acids. The CDR3, as DNA: TGTGCCAGCAGCTCTCGCAGGGGGTACTACGAGCAGTACTTC. This encodes CASSSRRGYYEQYF.

This clone was seen only a few times. The chain uses TRBV6-1 and TRBJ1-4; 8 positions match TRBD1. The germline CDR1 and CDR2 sequences are MNHNS and SASEGT. The CDR3 loop spans 15 amino acids. Germline trimming cut 5 bases from V and 7 bases from J; bases unmatched to any gene: 9. The CDR3 region is CASSTLQGESEKLFF. CDR3 in DNA: TGTGCCAGCAGTACCTTACAGGGGGAGAGTGAAAAACTGTTTTTT.